These 28 T cell receptor beta chains share one sample of origin, sequenced in a study of blood T cells in healthy people across ages. The use of a sample-barcoded 5' primer and a J-beta primer mix characterized a second PCR of about 7 to 12 cycles. A single record per CDR3 protein comes from TCRdb applying MiXCR to the 5' RACE reads. The sample lists 700,000 to 950,000 distinct CDR3 sequences, nearly 60% seen once, with about 20% in the top ten. Sequencing was done on a sample of blood. The receptors were sampled from a man under 40 in good health.

This clonotype was counted a few times. This chain connects TRBV7-2 to TRBJ2-1; 7 bases line up with TRBD1. V lost 5 bases, J lost 6 bases, and 7 bases stayed unmatched. This CDR3 region has 14 residues. Germline assignment: CDR1 SGHTA and CDR2 FQGNSA. CDR3 nucleotide sequence: TGTGCCAGCAGCCAGGAGGCAGGGGGCAATGAGCAGTTCTTC. It codes for CASSQEAGGNEQFF.

The V gene is TRBV28, the J gene TRBJ2-7, with TRBD1 identical over 8 bases. The V and J ends lost 11 bases and 2 bases, in that order; junction bases with no gene match: 8. There are 13 residues in the CDR3. In germline, CDR1 is MDHEN, CDR2 SYDVKM. The DNA for the CDR3 is TGTGCCTCCCAGCCGGGACAGGCCTACGAGCAGTACTTC. This encodes CASQPGQAYEQYF.

The V call is TRBV28, the J call TRBJ2-5; D call uncertain. V was shortened by 7 bases and J by 4 bases, with 10 bases between the two germline ends. Per germline, CDR1 MDHEN and CDR2 SYDVKM. The CDR3 extends over 12 amino acids. The CDR3 region has the DNA TGTGCCAGCAATGATAGTGGAGAGACCCAGTACTTC. The encoded protein is CASNDSGETQYF.

In nucleotides, the CDR3 is TGCAGTGCTAATGGGGACACTGCTCGCAATGAGCAGTTCTTC. This sequence encodes CSANGDTARNEQFF. The genes are TRBV20-1 and TRBJ2-1, with D perhaps TRBD1 (6 bases). Trimming stripped 4 bases from V and 6 bases from J, with 16 bases between. The germline CDR1 and CDR2 sequences are DFQATT and SNEGSKA (reference sequence). CDR3 length: 14 amino acids.

V gene TRBV7-9 combines with J gene TRBJ2-7, with D perhaps matching TRBD1 (5 bases). The germline V gene encodes CDR1 SEHNR and CDR2 FQNEAQ (reference sequence). V lost 0 bases, J lost 3 bases, and 12 bases lay in between. This CDR3 region has 15 residues. This CDR3 reads CASSLAFPGIYEQYF. The DNA of the CDR3 is TGTGCCAGCAGCTTAGCGTTCCCAGGGATCTACGAGCAGTACTTC. Full variable domain (rest looked up from reference TRBV7-9 and TRBJ2-7): DTGVSQNPRHKITKRGQNVTFRCDPISEHNRLYWYRQTLGQGPEFLTYFQNEAQLEKSRLLSDRFSAERPKGSFSTLEIQRTEQGDSAMYLCASSLAFPGIYEQYFGPGTRLTVT.

V gene TRBV20-1 combines with J gene TRBJ1-2; 10 bases align to TRBD1. The CDR3 consists of 14 residues. Germline V gene lookup returns CDR1 DFQATT and CDR2 SNEGSKA (reference sequence). The V segment lost 5 bases and the J segment 7 bases; nucleotides outside the gene matches: 10. The DNA of the CDR3 is TGCAGTGCTGCCCCGACAGGGGGCGTCGGTGGCTACACCTTC. It specifies CSAAPTGGVGGYTF.

The chain couples TRBV12-3 or TRBV12-4 to TRBJ1-1, with D perhaps matching TRBD1 (5 bases). This CDR3 region has 16 residues. V gave up 7 bases and J gave up 0 bases, with 18 bases separating them. Here the CDR3 DNA reads TGTGCCAGCACACTAGATGGGGGGATTATGAACACTGAAGCTTTCTTT. Its translation is CASTLDGGIMNTEAFF.

In this sample, this clonotype turned up many times. The chain joins TRBV24-1 to TRBJ2-7; weak D call: TRBD2 (5 bases). CDR1 KGHDR and CDR2 SFDVKD come from the germline V gene. The V end lost 9 bases, the J end lost 0 bases, and 11 bases lay between the germline ends. The CDR3 has 13 amino acids. The chain's CDR3 is CATWAGSSYEQYF. CDR3 bases: TGTGCCACCTGGGCGGGCAGCTCCTACGAGCAGTACTTC.

The CDR3 DNA sequence: TGTGCCAGCTCACCACCGAATACGGGAGTGGATGAGCAGTTCTTC. It encodes CASSPPNTGVDEQFF. The gene calls are TRBV18 and TRBJ2-1, with D possibly being TRBD2 (6 bases). CDR1 KGHSH and CDR2 LQKENI come from the germline V gene. Trimming removed 0 bases at V and 8 bases at J, with 14 bases between. The CDR3 extends over 15 amino acids.

The J gene is TRBJ2-7, the V gene TRBV7-2, with TRBD2 matching 7 bases. Germline V gene sequence: CDR1 SGHTA, CDR2 FQGNSA. Trimming at V came to 1 base and at J to 7 bases, leaving 19 bases not matched to a gene. This CDR3 is built from 18 residues. The CDR3 loop is CASSLEGGLAVLRNEQYF. The CDR3 DNA follows: TGTGCCAGCAGCTTAGAGGGAGGGTTAGCGGTCCTAAGGAATGAGCAGTACTTC. The full variable domain, completed using reference TRBV7-2 and TRBJ2-7, is GAGVSQSPSNKVTEKGKDVELRCDPISGHTALYWYRQSLGQGLEFLIYFQGNSAPDKSGLPSDRFSAERTGGSVSTLTIQRTQQEDSAVYLCASSLEGGLAVLRNEQYFGPGTRLTVT.

The CDR3 DNA reads as TGTGCCTGGACTAGCGGGAGTCTTACGGATACGCAGTATTTT. Protein product: CAWTSGSLTDTQYF. The rearrangement uses TRBV30 and TRBJ2-3; TRBD2 matches 10 bases. Unmatched junction bases numbered 7, after V lost 4 bases and J lost 6 bases. This CDR3 spans 14 amino acids. CDR1 is GTSNPN, CDR2 SVGIG, per germline (reference sequence).

CDR3 sequence: CASSSGSGQIIPQYF. CDR3 coding DNA: TGTGCCAGCAGCTCAGGCTCGGGACAGATAATCCCTCAGTACTTC. The V and J genes are TRBV7-9 and TRBJ2-4; 7 bases align to TRBD1. CDR1 is SEHNR, CDR2 FQNEAQ, per germline (reference sequence). The CDR3 is 15 residues long. V trimming: 4 bases; J trimming: 12 bases; junction bases outside the gene matches: 15.

The CDR3 nucleotides read TGCAGTGCTGTCACGACAGGGGATTCTCAGTTCTTC. This translates into CSAVTTGDSQFF. The V gene is TRBV20-1, the J gene TRBJ2-1; 8 bases map to TRBD1. Looked up from germline, CDR1 is DFQATT and CDR2 is SNEGSKA (reference sequence). V lost 5 bases to trimming and J lost 13 bases; unmatched junction nucleotides: 10. The CDR3 runs to 12 residues.

This clonotype was counted many times. V usage is TRBV5-1 and J usage is TRBJ2-5; TRBD1 might be the D (5 bases). CDR3 length: 16 amino acids. The germline V gene encodes CDR1 SGHRS and CDR2 YFSETQ. Trimming stripped 1 base from V and 6 bases from J, with 19 bases between. The CDR3 loop reads CASSLSPGSGTQTQYF. The CDR3 DNA reads as TGCGCCAGCAGCTTGAGCCCAGGGTCAGGCACACAGACCCAGTACTTC.

The CDR3 reads CASSHHRVGETQYF. CDR3 nucleotides: TGTGCCAGCAGTCATCACAGGGTCGGAGAGACCCAGTACTTC. The V gene is TRBV28, the J gene TRBJ2-7; D might be TRBD1 (6 bases). The J call may be incorrect, as the DNA end agrees better with TRBJ2-5. CDR3 length: 14 residues. The germline V gene has CDR1 MDHEN and CDR2 SYDVKM.

This sequence joins TRBV20-1 and TRBJ2-5, with 9 bases identical to TRBD1. The tail of the sequence fits TRBJ2-7 better, so the J call may be wrong. Germline V gene lookup returns CDR1 DFQATT and CDR2 SNEGSKA (reference sequence). The CDR3 runs to 14 residues. The chain's CDR3 is CSAIPGQGSYEQYF. As DNA, the CDR3 is TGCAGTGCTATACCGGGACAGGGAAGCTACGAGCAGTACTTC.

V is TRBV7-2 and J is TRBJ2-6; the D gene is possibly TRBD1 (6 bases). The germline V gene encodes CDR1 SGHTA and CDR2 FQGNSA. The CDR3 is made up of 20 amino acids. Trimming left V 4 bases short and J 0 bases short, with 22 bases between. CDR3 bases: TGTGCCAGCAGCTCGACAGGAACCCTGTCCCTCGTCTCTGGGGCCAACGTCCTGACTTTC. Its protein product is CASSSTGTLSLVSGANVLTF.

This clonotype appeared a single time. V is TRBV6-2 or TRBV6-3 and J is TRBJ2-5; 7 bases agree with TRBD1. The germline V gene encodes CDR1 MNHEY and CDR2 SVGEGT. The CDR3 is made up of 15 amino acids. With 7 bases clipped from V and 1 base from J, the junction kept 9 bases outside the gene matches. CDR3 amino acids: CASTSSGTAQETQYF. CDR3 nucleotide sequence: TGTGCCAGCACCTCATCCGGGACAGCCCAAGAGACCCAGTACTTC.

The rearrangement joins TRBV15 to TRBJ2-5; no definite D call. The CDR3 length is 12 residues. Germline CDR1 reads LNHNV; CDR2 reads YYDKDF (reference sequence). V was pared by 3 bases and J by 4 bases, with 6 bases between. CDR3 residues: CATSSERETQYF. CDR3 DNA: TGTGCCACCAGCAGCGAAAGAGAGACCCAGTACTTC.

The V call is TRBV5-1, the J call TRBJ2-3; maybe TRBD2 (5 bases). CDR3 length: 15 amino acids. The germline V gene has CDR1 SGHRS and CDR2 YFSETQ. V gave up 1 base and J gave up 3 bases, with 12 bases separating them. The CDR3 DNA follows: TGCGCCAGCAGCTTGTCCGGGGAGTGGACAGATACGCAGTATTTT. It is translated as CASSLSGEWTDTQYF. Full variable domain (outside the CDR3, taken from reference TRBV5-1 and TRBJ2-3): KAGVTQTPRYLIKTRGQQVTLSCSPISGHRSVSWYQQTPGQGLQFLFEYFSETQRNKGNFPGRFSGRQFSNSRSEMNVSTLELGDSALYLCASSLSGEWTDTQYFGPGTRLTVL.

This clonotype was seen a few times. The J gene is TRBJ2-3, the V gene TRBV24-1; no reliable D call. Germline CDR1 KGHDR, CDR2 SFDVKD. The CDR3 has 13 amino acids. V was shortened by 2 bases and J by 4 bases, with 6 bases between the two germline ends. The CDR3 DNA follows: TGTGCCACCAGTGATTACGAGTCAGATACGCAGTATTTT. This gives the protein CATSDYESDTQYF.

The rearrangement links TRBV20-1 to TRBJ2-3; 11 nucleotides line up with TRBD2. CDR1 and CDR2 (germline): DFQATT, SNEGSKA (reference sequence). The CDR3 spans 17 residues. Trimming took 6 bases from V and 1 from J; bases not matched to a gene: 12. CDR3 residues: CSAPRASGGSGTDTQYF. In nucleotides, the CDR3 is TGCAGTGCCCCCCGGGCTAGCGGGGGGTCGGGCACAGATACGCAGTATTTT.

This clonotype was observed at least ten times. V is TRBV7-9 and J is TRBJ2-7, with 9 bases that match TRBD1. The ends lost 5 bases at V and 5 bases at J; junction bases unmatched: 4. The CDR3 length is 13 residues. Germline V lookup: CDR1 SEHNR, CDR2 FQNEAQ (reference sequence). CDR3 DNA: TGTGCCAGCAGCCGGACAGGGGTACACGAGCAGTACTTC. Translating it yields CASSRTGVHEQYF.

The CDR3 DNA reads as TGTGCCAGCCGGGACAGGGGGAGCAATGAGCAGTTCTTC. It specifies CASRDRGSNEQFF. This chain joins TRBV7-2 and TRBJ2-1; 11 bases agree with TRBD1. The V gene's germline CDR1 is SGHTA and CDR2 FQGNSA. The CDR3 is made up of 13 amino acids. J gave up 6 bases and V 8 bases, and 3 bases lay outside the gene matches.

J is TRBJ2-3 and V is TRBV29-1, with D uncertain. Trimming took off 0 bases at V and 1 base at J, with 8 bases between the two ends. This CDR3 comprises 14 residues. Germline CDR1 reads SQVTM; CDR2 reads ANQGSEA. The CDR3 coding sequence is TGCAGCGTTGAAGAGGCGGTCCGCACAGATACGCAGTATTTT. It translates to CSVEEAVRTDTQYF.

In the case of this clonotype: A much larger clone is a single base away; this may be a read error. This rearrangement joins TRBV27 to TRBJ2-3; possible D gene TRBD1, 6 bases. The V end was cut by 4 bases, the J end by 5 bases, with 19 bases between. Germline loops: CDR1 MNHEY, CDR2 SMNVEV (reference sequence). This CDR3 has 16 amino acids. CDR3 bases: TGTGCCAGCAGTTACGCCAGGGGCATAGGCGAAGATACGCAGTATTTT. It encodes CASSYARGIGEDTQYF.

The chain carries TRBV28 and TRBJ1-3, with D possibly being TRBD1 (6 bases). CDR3 length: 16 amino acids. With 3 bases removed from V and 0 bases from J, the gap between germline ends came to 12 bases. Germline V CDR1 and CDR2: MDHEN, SYDVKM. The chain's CDR3 is CASSFLGASSGNTIYF. CDR3 in DNA: TGTGCCAGCAGTTTTCTGGGGGCGAGCTCTGGAAACACCATATATTTT.

Notes on this clonotype: Its ends do not fully match the called genes, so a read error is possible. The chain is built from TRBV2 and TRBJ2-5; the D is unclear. Germline V gives CDR1 SNHLY, CDR2 FYNNEI. This CDR3 comprises 11 residues. The CDR3 spells CTSSKKYEQYF. The CDR3 DNA reads TGTACCAGCAGTAAGAAATATGAGCAGTACTTC.